This T cell receptor (beta chain) was observed in a study of shared clonotypes between healthy human individuals. On the study more broadly: Donors, aged 18 to 49, were a couple of women and a few men. Whole-study results and caveats: Naive subsets typically showed greater estimated richness than memory subsets.

The assay was immunoSEQ multiplex PCR, and TCRdb's table has in-frame clones only and misses some. The profile shows fewer than 800,000 clones, around 90% of them singletons. It was CD45RO-negative cells, positively selected for CCR7, that made up naive CD8 cells, with terminally differentiated effector memory CD45RA+ cells excluded. As regards this clone: Its matching antigen is unknown.

V lost 5 bases and J 5 bases, leaving 13 bases between the germline ends. The CDR3 consists of 12 residues. The germline gives CDR1 SQVTM, CDR2 ANQGSEA. J is TRBJ2-7 and V is TRBV29-1, with D hard to call. The source is a man aged 25-45 years in good health. The specimen was naive CD8+ T cells sorted from blood. Here the CDR3 reads CSVHAGSHEQYF. The DNA for the CDR3 is TGCAGCGTTCACGCTGGGTCCCACGAGCAGTACTTC.